This T cell receptor beta chain was found in a study of shared clonotypes between healthy human individuals. Clones were sequenced by immunoSEQ multiplex PCR, and TCRdb holds only the in-frame ones, with some missing. The sample contains around 1,000,000 clones, approximately 77% of which appear only once. CDR1 is MDHEN and CDR2 is SYDVKM in the germline V gene. Trimming removed 10 bases at V and 0 bases at J, with 10 bases between. The CDR3 loop spans 13 amino acids. The source is a man aged 18 to 35 in good health. Some clones in this sample may be carry-over from other donors' samples. This chain links TRBV28 with TRBJ1-5; no reliable D call. The sequenced material came from memory CD4+ T cells from PBMCs. Subset reported: CD45RA-negative fraction. The CDR3 DNA follows: TGTGCCACCTCCTGGGGTAGCAATCAGCCCCAGCATTTT. Its protein product is CATSWGSNQPQHF.